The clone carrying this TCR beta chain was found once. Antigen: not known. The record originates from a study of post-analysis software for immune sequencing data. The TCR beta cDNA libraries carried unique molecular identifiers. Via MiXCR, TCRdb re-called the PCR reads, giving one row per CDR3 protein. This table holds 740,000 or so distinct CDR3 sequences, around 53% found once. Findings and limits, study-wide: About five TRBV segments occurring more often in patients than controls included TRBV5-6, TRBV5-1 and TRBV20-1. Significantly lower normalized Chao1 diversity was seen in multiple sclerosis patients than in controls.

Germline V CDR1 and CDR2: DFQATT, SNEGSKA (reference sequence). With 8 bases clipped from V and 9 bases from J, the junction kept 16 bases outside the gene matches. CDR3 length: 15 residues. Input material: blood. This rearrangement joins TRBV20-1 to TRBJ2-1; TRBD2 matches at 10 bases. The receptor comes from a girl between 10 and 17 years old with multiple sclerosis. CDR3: CSREGSGRAQSEQFF. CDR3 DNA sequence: TGCAGTCGCGAGGGGAGCGGGAGGGCCCAGAGTGAGCAGTTCTTC.